This T cell receptor beta chain is from a study of blood T cell repertoires in COVID-19. Study-level background: Samples came from the United States, Italy and Spain, spanning acute and convalescent COVID-19. Sources were T cells, B-cell-depleted T cells, or PBMCs; the material itself was cDNA or gDNA.

The CDR3 sequence is 12 residues long. Trimming removed 6 bases from V and 11 bases from J, with 16 bases in between. CDR1 and CDR2 from the germline V gene are SGHVS and FQNEAQ. Source study methods: Reference gene primers were amplified, and this amplification served to estimate nucleated cell counts. Libraries were prepared by immunoSEQ multiplex PCR; TCRdb keeps only in-frame clonotypes and omits some of them. V and J calls and clone size are copied from that table; D and trimming were computed from the DNA. The table has tens of thousands of clones, nearly 80% seen once. This TCR came from a human donor in a cohort sampled during active COVID-19. Sequencing used peripheral blood. This chain links TRBV7-8 with TRBJ1-1, with D unclear. CDR3 nucleotide sequence: TGTGCCAGCAGATCTGGCGGTGTTTGGGCTTTCTTT. Encoded protein: CASRSGGVWAFF.